This is a list of T cell receptor beta chains from one sample in a study of blood T cell repertoires in COVID-19. Repertoires were generated with immunoSEQ multiplex PCR, while TCRdb's copy carries only in-frame clones and drops some. The sample carries approximately 300,000 clones, 90% to 95% recorded once. The sample was PBMCs or T cells enriched from blood (not recorded which). The receptors were sampled from a woman in her 30s who had been exposed to COVID-19. Each CDR3 is given with its conserved first and last residue. Each record gives: J gene, D gene, clone size, V gene, CDR3 protein, CDR3 DNA. The D gene is left open where the match is weak. Some rows have no size entry. The others give once, few or many, or a class for an expanded clone.

J gene: TRBJ1-5
D gene: NA
clone size: NA
V gene: TRBV29-1
CDR3 protein: CSVSLGAGQPQHF
CDR3 DNA: TGCAGCGTGAGCTTGGGAGCCGGTCAGCCCCAGCATTTT

J gene: TRBJ1-1
D gene: TRBD1
clone size: NA
V gene: TRBV7-2
CDR3 protein: CASSPRDSALYTEAFF
CDR3 DNA: TGTGCCAGCAGCCCCCGGGACAGTGCCCTTTACACTGAAGCTTTCTTT

J gene: TRBJ1-6
D gene: TRBD1
clone size: NA
V gene: TRBV18
CDR3 protein: CASSTGTGVNSPLHF
CDR3 DNA: TGTGCCAGCTCAACCGGGACAGGGGTTAATTCACCCCTCCACTTT

J gene: TRBJ1-5
D gene: TRBD1
clone size: NA
V gene: TRBV9
CDR3 protein: CASSVGDRPYSNQPQHF
CDR3 DNA: TGTGCCAGCAGCGTAGGGGACAGGCCCTATAGCAATCAGCCCCAGCATTTT

J gene: TRBJ1-2
D gene: TRBD1
clone size: NA
V gene: TRBV4-1
CDR3 protein: CAGTRTYGTGQNYGYTF
CDR3 DNA: TGCGCCGGAACTCGCACCTACGGGACAGGCCAAAACTATGGCTACACCTTC

J gene: TRBJ1-1
D gene: NA
clone size: NA
V gene: TRBV2
CDR3 protein: CASKQWGQGNTEAFF
CDR3 DNA: TGTGCCAGCAAACAGTGGGGTCAGGGGAACACTGAAGCTTTCTTT

J gene: TRBJ2-7
D gene: TRBD1
clone size: NA
V gene: TRBV4-2
CDR3 protein: CASSQATGGSYEQYF
CDR3 DNA: TGTGCCAGCAGCCAAGCGACAGGGGGGTCCTACGAGCAGTACTTC

J gene: TRBJ1-2
D gene: NA
clone size: NA
V gene: TRBV21-1
CDR3 protein: CASSGGLTCYGYTF
CDR3 DNA: TGTGCCAGCAGCGGAGGACTTACGTGCTATGGCTACACCTTC

J gene: TRBJ1-2
D gene: NA
clone size: few
V gene: TRBV19
CDR3 protein: CASSVTYRADYGYTF
CDR3 DNA: TGTGCCAGTAGTGTTACCTACAGGGCAGACTATGGCTACACCTTC

J gene: TRBJ1-3
D gene: TRBD1
clone size: once
V gene: TRBV10-3
CDR3 protein: CATSPDRGSGNTIYF
CDR3 DNA: TGTGCCACGAGCCCGGACAGGGGATCTGGAAACACCATATATTTT

J gene: TRBJ2-7
D gene: NA
clone size: NA
V gene: TRBV19
CDR3 protein: CASSFGGSRGSYEQYF
CDR3 DNA: TGTGCCAGTAGTTTTGGTGGGTCAAGAGGATCCTACGAGCAGTACTTC

J gene: TRBJ1-2
D gene: NA
clone size: once
V gene: TRBV5-4
CDR3 protein: CASSPGTNYGYTF
CDR3 DNA: TGTGCCAGCAGCCCCGGGACTAACTATGGCTACACCTTC

J gene: TRBJ2-1
D gene: TRBD1
clone size: NA
V gene: TRBV9
CDR3 protein: CASSAGQGAYNEQFF
CDR3 DNA: TGTGCCAGCAGCGCCGGACAGGGTGCCTACAATGAGCAGTTCTTC

J gene: TRBJ2-2
D gene: NA
clone size: NA
V gene: TRBV3-1/TRBV3-2
CDR3 protein: CASSQDAPGDNTGELFF
CDR3 DNA: TGTGCCAGCAGCCAAGATGCCCCGGGGGATAACACCGGGGAGCTGTTTTTT